The sequence of this T cell receptor beta chain was determined in a study of T cell changes during pregnancy in multiple sclerosis. The protocol was immunoSEQ multiplex PCR, while the TCRdb copy is restricted to in-frame clones and leaves out a portion. In the table there are under 130,000 clones, roughly nine tenths of which are singletons. The CDR3 runs to 13 residues. The ends lost 4 bases at V and 5 bases at J; junction bases unmatched: 2. Germline CDR1 is PRHDT and CDR2 is FYEKMQ (reference sequence). The TCR sequence derives from a female donor with multiple sclerosis, enrolled in a pregnancy study. The chain carries TRBV13 and TRBJ2-1, with 7 bases aligning to TRBD1. Specimen: peripheral blood, collected after pregnancy. This CDR3 is CASSWDSNNEQFF. The CDR3 DNA sequence: TGTGCCAGCAGCTGGGACAGCAACAATGAGCAGTTCTTC.